This TCR beta chain stems from a study of blood T cell repertoires in COVID-19. Across the whole study: PBMCs, B-cell-depleted T cells, or T cells provided the cDNA or gDNA that made up the material.

Generated by immunoSEQ multiplex PCR, the TCRdb table keeps only in-frame clones and is missing some. In the table there are roughly 230,000 clones, approximately 85% of which are singletons. Trimming took off 7 bases at V and 0 bases at J, with 13 bases between the two ends. The CDR3 totals 14 residues. Germline-derived CDR1 and CDR2 are LNHDA and SQIVND (reference sequence). This receptor was taken from a man in his forties or fifties with COVID-19, enrolled during active disease. The sequenced sample consisted of peripheral blood. The chain carries TRBV19 and TRBJ2-7, with D possibly matching TRBD2 (6 bases). In DNA form, the CDR3 reads TGTGCCAGTAATTTCGGGGGTCTCTCCTACGAGCAGTACTTC. This gives the protein CASNFGGLSYEQYF.